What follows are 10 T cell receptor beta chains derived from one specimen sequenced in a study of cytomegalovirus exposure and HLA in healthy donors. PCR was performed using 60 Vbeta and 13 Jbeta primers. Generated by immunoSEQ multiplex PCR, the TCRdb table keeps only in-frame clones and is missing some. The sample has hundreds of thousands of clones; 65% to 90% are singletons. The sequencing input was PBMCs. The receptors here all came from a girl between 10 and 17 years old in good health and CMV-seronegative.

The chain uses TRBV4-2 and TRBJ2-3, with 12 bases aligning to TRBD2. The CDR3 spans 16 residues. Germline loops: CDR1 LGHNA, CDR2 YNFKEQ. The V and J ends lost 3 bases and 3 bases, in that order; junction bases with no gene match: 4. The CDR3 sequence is CASSQVLAGGTDTQYF. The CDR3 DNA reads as TGTGCCAGCAGCCAGGTACTAGCGGGAGGTACAGATACGCAGTATTTT.

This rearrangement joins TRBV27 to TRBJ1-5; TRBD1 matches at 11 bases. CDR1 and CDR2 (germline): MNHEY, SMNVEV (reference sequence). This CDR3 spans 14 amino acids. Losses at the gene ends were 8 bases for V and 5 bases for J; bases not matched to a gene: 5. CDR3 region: CASRDRGTDQPQHF. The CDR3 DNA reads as TGTGCCAGCCGGGACAGGGGGACGGATCAGCCCCAGCATTTT.

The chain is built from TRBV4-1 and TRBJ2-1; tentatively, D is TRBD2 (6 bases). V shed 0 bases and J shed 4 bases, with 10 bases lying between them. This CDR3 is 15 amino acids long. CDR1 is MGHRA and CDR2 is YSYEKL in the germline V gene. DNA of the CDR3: TGCGCCAGCAGCCAAGATGACGGGGGATACAATGAGCAGTTCTTC. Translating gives CASSQDDGGYNEQFF.

DNA of the CDR3: TGTGCCAGCAGTTTAACCCGACAGCAGTATCAGCCCCAGCATTTT. This translates into CASSLTRQQYQPQHF. The chain has TRBV28 and TRBJ1-5; tentative D call: TRBD1 (5 bases). The V gene's germline CDR1 is MDHEN and CDR2 SYDVKM. Between the trimmed V and J ends, which lost 2 bases and 5 bases, there was a span of 13 bases. This CDR3 spans 15 amino acids.

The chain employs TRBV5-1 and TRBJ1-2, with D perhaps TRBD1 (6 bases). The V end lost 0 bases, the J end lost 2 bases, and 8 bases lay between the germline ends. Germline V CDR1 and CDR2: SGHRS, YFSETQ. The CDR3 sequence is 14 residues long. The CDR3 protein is CASSLEQGNYGYTF. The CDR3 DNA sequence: TGCGCCAGCAGCTTGGAACAGGGAAACTATGGCTACACCTTC.

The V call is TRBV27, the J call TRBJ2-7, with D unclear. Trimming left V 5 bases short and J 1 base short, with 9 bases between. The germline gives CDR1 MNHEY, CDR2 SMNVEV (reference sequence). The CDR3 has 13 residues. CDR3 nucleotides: TGTGCCAGCAGTACCTCCGGGTCCTACGAGCAGTACTTC. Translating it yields CASSTSGSYEQYF.

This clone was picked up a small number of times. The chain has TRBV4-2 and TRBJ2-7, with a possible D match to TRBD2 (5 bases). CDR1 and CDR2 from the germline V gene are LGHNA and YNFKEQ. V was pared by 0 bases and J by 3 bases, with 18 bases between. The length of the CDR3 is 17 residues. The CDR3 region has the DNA TGTGCCAGCAGCCAAGATCACTATAGCGTTTCGTTCTACGAGCAGTACTTC. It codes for CASSQDHYSVSFYEQYF.

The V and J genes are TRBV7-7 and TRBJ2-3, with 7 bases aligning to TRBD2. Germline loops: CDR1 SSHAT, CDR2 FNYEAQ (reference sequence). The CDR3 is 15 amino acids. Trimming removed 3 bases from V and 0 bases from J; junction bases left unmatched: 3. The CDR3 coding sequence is TGTGCCAGCAGCTTGTTGGGGGGGAGCACAGATACGCAGTATTTT. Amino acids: CASSLLGGSTDTQYF.

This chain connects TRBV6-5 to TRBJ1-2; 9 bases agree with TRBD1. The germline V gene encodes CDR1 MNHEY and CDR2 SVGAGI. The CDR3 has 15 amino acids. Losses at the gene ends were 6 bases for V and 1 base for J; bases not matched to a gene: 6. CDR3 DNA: TGTGCCAGCAGCCCCGGGACAGGGAGTAACTATGGCTACACCTTC. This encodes CASSPGTGSNYGYTF.

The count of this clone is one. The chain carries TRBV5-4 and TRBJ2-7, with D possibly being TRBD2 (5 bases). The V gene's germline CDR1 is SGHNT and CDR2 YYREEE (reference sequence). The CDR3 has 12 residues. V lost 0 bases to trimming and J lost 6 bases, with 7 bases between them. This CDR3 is CASSLAGGEQYF. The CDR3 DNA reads TGTGCCAGCAGCTTGGCCGGAGGCGAGCAGTACTTC.